These T cell receptor beta chains were read from a single sample in a study of blood T cell repertoires in COVID-19. Profiled with immunoSEQ multiplex PCR; TCRdb holds only in-frame clones, not every one. Among about 270,000 clones listed, approximately 91% were seen once. The sample comprised peripheral blood. The receptors come from a man in his forties or fifties with acute or convalescent COVID-19. CDR3s include the opening cysteine and the closing phenylalanine or tryptophan. A D gene is named only where the DNA matches it firmly. Size is omitted from some rows. Given values are once, few, many or a class for expanded clones.

CDR3 protein,CDR3 DNA,V gene,D gene,J gene,CDR3 length,clone size
CASSRGPGTGSIGGYTF,TGTGCCAGCAGTAGGGGGCCCGGGACAGGGTCCATAGGGGGCTACACCTTC,TRBV27,TRBD1,TRBJ1-2,17,-
CASSLSLEGPSPLHF,TGTGCCAGCAGTTTATCGTTGGAGGGCCCTTCACCCCTCCACTTT,TRBV27,-,TRBJ1-6,15,once
CASSSRRGQGNSGNTIYF,TGTGCCAGCAGCTCGCGGAGGGGACAGGGTAACTCTGGAAACACCATATATTTT,TRBV7-8,TRBD1,TRBJ1-3,18,-
CASSEWREGEKLFF,TGTGCCAGCAGCGAGTGGAGGGAGGGGGAAAAACTGTTTTTT,TRBV2,-,TRBJ1-4,14,-
CAWSVRGAGNYGYTF,TGTGCCTGGAGTGTACGTGGGGCAGGCAACTATGGCTACACCTTC,TRBV30,-,TRBJ1-2,15,-
CASMHPRISGNTIYF,TGTGCCAGCATGCACCCCAGAATTTCTGGAAACACCATATATTTT,TRBV11-2,-,TRBJ1-3,15,-
CASSIQTPTYEQYF,TGCGCCAGCAGCATTCAGACTCCCACCTACGAGCAGTACTTC,TRBV5-1,-,TRBJ2-7,14,-
CASSLVRSSADTQYF,TGTGCCAGCAGCTTAGTCCGGTCTAGCGCAGATACGCAGTATTTT,TRBV11-2,-,TRBJ2-3,15,once
CASSATSHTEAFF,TGCGCCAGCAGTGCGACATCTCACACTGAAGCTTTCTTT,TRBV10-1,-,TRBJ1-1,13,-
CASSDERRTNYGYTF,TGTGCCAGTAGTGATGAGAGGCGAACTAACTATGGCTACACCTTC,TRBV19,-,TRBJ1-2,15,-
CASSPLSGGQQFF,TGTGCCAGCAGTCCCCTCTCGGGGGGGCAGCAGTTCTTC,TRBV27,TRBD2,TRBJ2-1,13,-
CASSLTGGGAFF,TGTGCCAGCAGCCTCACAGGGGGCGGAGCTTTCTTT,TRBV12-3/TRBV12-4,TRBD1,TRBJ1-1,12,-
CASSYTLSGTGDTIYF,TGTGCCAGCAGTTACACCCTCTCAGGGACTGGAGACACCATATATTTT,TRBV6-5,-,TRBJ1-3,16,-
CAWSPPSAAFF,TGTGCCTGGAGTCCCCCAAGCGCAGCTTTCTTT,TRBV30,-,TRBJ1-1,11,-
CASSPPPSREQYF,TGTGCCAGCTCACCACCTCCCTCCCGGGAGCAGTACTTC,TRBV18,-,TRBJ2-7,13,-
CASSSGSNYEQYF,TGTGCCAGCAGTTCTGGCAGTAACTACGAGCAGTACTTC,TRBV12-3/TRBV12-4,-,TRBJ2-7,13,once